The 5 T cell receptor beta chains in this list originate from one sample, sequenced in a study of blood T cell repertoires in COVID-19. Assay: immunoSEQ multiplex PCR; the TCRdb copy retains only in-frame clones and omits some. The sample holds some 22,000 clones, 88% seen once. Sequenced sample: peripheral blood. The receptors originated from a man aged 70-80 years in a cohort sampled during active COVID-19.

A single count supports this clone. This sequence joins TRBV27 and TRBJ2-3, with 10 bases matching TRBD1. There are 16 residues in the CDR3. CDR1 is MNHEY, CDR2 SMNVEV, per germline (reference sequence). V shed 11 bases, J shed 5 bases, and the junction held 16 bases outside the gene matches. The CDR3 loop is CAGKKGQGPGGDTQYF. The CDR3 region has the DNA TGTGCCGGCAAGAAGGGACAGGGGCCCGGGGGAGATACGCAGTATTTT.

The chain has TRBV5-5 and TRBJ2-3, with 7 bases that match TRBD1. With V trimmed by 0 bases and J by 2 bases, 6 bases remained unmatched. This CDR3 is 16 amino acids long. Looked up from germline, CDR1 is SGHKS and CDR2 is YYEKEE (reference sequence). The CDR3 sequence: CASSLEGARSTDTQYF. The CDR3 region has the DNA TGTGCCAGCAGCTTGGAGGGGGCCCGGTCCACAGATACGCAGTATTTT.

V usage is TRBV7-2 and J usage is TRBJ1-1; D gene ambiguous. V was trimmed by 5 bases and J by 5 bases, leaving 18 bases between them. This CDR3 has 15 residues. CDR1 and CDR2 from the germline V gene are SGHTA and FQGNSA. As DNA, the CDR3 is TGTGCCAGCAGCCGGCTGGGGTCCGCGGGGACTGAAGCTTTCTTT. It yields the protein CASSRLGSAGTEAFF. Looking up the rest from reference TRBV7-2 and TRBJ1-1 gives the full variable domain: GAGVSQSPSNKVTEKGKDVELRCDPISGHTALYWYRQSLGQGLEFLIYFQGNSAPDKSGLPSDRFSAERTGGSVSTLTIQRTQQEDSAVYLCASSRLGSAGTEAFFGQGTRLTVV.

This clone was found once. V gene TRBV5-1 combines with J gene TRBJ2-1, with 7 bases lining up with TRBD1. J gave up 6 bases and V 2 bases, and 5 bases lay outside the gene matches. This CDR3 comprises 14 residues. The germline V gene encodes CDR1 SGHRS and CDR2 YFSETQ. The CDR3 region has the DNA TGCGCCAGCAGCTTATGGACAGGCAGCAATGAGCAGTTCTTC. Protein sequence: CASSLWTGSNEQFF.

The chain has TRBV9 and TRBJ2-1; 12 bases map to TRBD2. J gave up 7 bases and V 3 bases, and 5 bases lay outside the gene matches. Per the germline V gene, CDR1 is SGDLS and CDR2 is YYNGEE. This CDR3 is built from 15 residues. Here the CDR3 DNA reads TGTGCCAGCAGCGCGACTAGCGGGAGTGCAAATGAGCAGTTCTTC. Encoded protein: CASSATSGSANEQFF.